The clone carrying this TCR beta chain has at least ten counts. Its antigen is as yet unknown. Stable disease denoted Graves' hyperthyroidism without ophthalmopathy progression within 18 months. The data stem from a study of T cells in Graves' hyperthyroidism and ophthalmopathy. Study-wide context: It was at initial diagnosis, before any treatment, that peripheral blood was collected.

Study-level results: Clonotypes that were expanded in thyroid above 0.001 mostly appeared in blood too. The model anticipated ophthalmopathy a median about six months pre-onset.

The CDR3 loop spans 15 amino acids. Germline CDR1 and CDR2: ENHRY and SYGVKD. V lost 3 bases to trimming and J lost 2 bases, with 13 bases between them. What was amplified from RNA transcripts were TCR beta CDR3 regions. With the HTBI primer set, the TCR CDR3 went through a first round of RT-PCR. TCRdb re-analysed the multiplex PCR reads in MiXCR, keeping a single row per CDR3 protein. The table shows about 840,000 distinct CDR3 sequences, with about 38% occurring only once. The clonotype originates from a man in his late teens or twenties with Graves' hyperthyroidism. Sequenced input: blood. The chain employs TRBV10-3 and TRBJ2-5; D may be TRBD1 or TRBD2 (6 bases each). DNA for the CDR3: TGTGCCATCAGTGATAACAGGGAGGCTCAAGAGACCCAGTACTTC. It encodes CAISDNREAQETQYF.